Listed below are T cell receptor beta chains from one sample, sequenced in a study of blood T cell repertoires in COVID-19. TCRdb keeps only in-frame clones here, not all; method: immunoSEQ multiplex PCR. The repertoire holds approximately 170,000 clones, with around 82% as singletons. The sequencing input was peripheral blood. Every receptor here comes from a man between 70 and 80 years old with active or convalescent COVID-19. CDR3s include the opening cysteine and the closing phenylalanine or tryptophan. A D gene is named only where the DNA matches it firmly. The size entry is marked missing in some rows and otherwise reads once, few, many or a size class.

TRBV10-3	few	TRBJ1-1	TRBD1	CALRDRPNTEAFF	TGTGCCTTACGGGACAGGCCGAACACTGAAGCTTTCTTT
TRBV24-1	NA	TRBJ1-5	NA	CATSPRQNNQPQHF	TGTGCCACCAGCCCCCGACAGAACAATCAGCCCCAGCATTTT
TRBV7-6	NA	TRBJ1-3	TRBD1	CASSLQGQGAIGNTIYF	TGTGCCAGCAGCCTACAAGGACAGGGGGCGATTGGAAACACCATATATTTT
TRBV5-6	NA	TRBJ2-2	NA	CASSPSRDKRCTGELFF	TGTGCCAGCAGCCCTTCCCGGGACAAGAGATGCACCGGGGAGCTGTTTTTT
TRBV30	NA	TRBJ1-5	NA	CAWDRPYSNQPQHF	TGTGCCTGGGACAGACCTTATAGCAATCAGCCCCAGCATTTT
TRBV18	NA	TRBJ2-1	TRBD1	CASSPPIGTGGEKEQFF	TGTGCCAGCTCACCACCCATCGGGACAGGCGGTGAGAAGGAGCAGTTCTTC
TRBV12-3/TRBV12-4	NA	TRBJ1-2	NA	CASAWSRNYGYTF	TGTGCCAGCGCGTGGAGCAGAAACTATGGCTACACCTTC
TRBV19	NA	TRBJ2-5	NA	CASSILGWQETQYF	TGTGCCAGTAGTATCCTAGGATGGCAAGAGACCCAGTACTTC
TRBV11-2	NA	TRBJ2-7	NA	CASSLVRNAYEQYF	TGTGCCAGCAGCTTAGTCAGGAATGCCTACGAGCAGTACTTC
TRBV19	NA	TRBJ1-3	NA	CASRPGLLIGTIYF	TGTGCCAGTAGGCCCGGACTCCTGATCGGGACCATATATTTT
TRBV7-2	many	TRBJ2-1	TRBD1	CASSLSGQGYNEQFF	TGTGCCAGCAGCTTAAGTGGACAGGGATACAATGAGCAGTTCTTC
TRBV7-2	NA	TRBJ2-5	NA	CASSLSGHQETQYF	TGTGCCAGCAGCTTATCAGGGCACCAAGAGACCCAGTACTTC
TRBV6-2/TRBV6-3	NA	TRBJ1-5	NA	CASSHREQPQHF	TGTGCCAGCAGTCACCGGGAGCAGCCCCAGCATTTT
TRBV27	NA	TRBJ2-7	NA	CASSLSPRAPLGYEQYF	TGTGCCAGCAGTTTATCTCCCAGGGCCCCGCTGGGCTACGAGCAGTACTTC